These T cell receptor beta chains were read from a single sample in a study of T cell responses to AZD1222 COVID-19 vaccine. Sequenced by immunoSEQ multiplex PCR; TCRdb stores in-frame clones only, minus some. The sample shows approximately 180,000 clones, 80% to 90% of them seen only once. The material was peripheral blood, obtained on day 0 of AZD1222 vaccination. The receptors come from an adult in good health. Both conserved end residues are part of each CDR3. The order of the fields is clone size, J gene, D gene, V gene, CDR3 DNA, CDR3 protein. D genes are given only for firm matches. For some rows the clone size is stated as once, few or many, or as a class when expanded; others skip it.

NA,TRBJ2-7,NA,TRBV10-3,TGTGCCATCAGTGAGTCGGCAGGGTCGGTCTACGAGCAGTACTTC,CAISESAGSVYEQYF
few,TRBJ2-7,NA,TRBV6-4,TGTGCCATCAGCCCCGTTATTGCCCTGGGCGAGCAGTACTTC,CAISPVIALGEQYF
NA,TRBJ2-7,NA,TRBV5-4,TGTGCCAGCAGCTCAGCCGGGCAGGGGATCTACGAGCAGTACTTC,CASSSAGQGIYEQYF
NA,TRBJ1-2,NA,TRBV5-5,TGTGCCAGCAGCTTGACGTTCTTTGACGAAAACTATGGCTACACCTTC,CASSLTFFDENYGYTF
NA,TRBJ1-2,NA,TRBV6-8,TGTGCCAGCAGTTACCCTCCTTTCGCTAACTATGGCTACACCTTC,CASSYPPFANYGYTF
once,TRBJ1-5,TRBD1,TRBV11-3,TGTGCCAGCAGCTTAGATTTAGGGGGCCCCTATAGCAATCAGCCCCAGCATTTT,CASSLDLGGPYSNQPQHF
NA,TRBJ2-1,NA,TRBV28,TGTGCCAGCACCCTGGGGGGGGCCCTAAAAAACAATGAGCAGTTCTTC,CASTLGGALKNNEQFF
NA,TRBJ1-2,TRBD1,TRBV6-5,TGTGCCAGCAGCGCGGACAGGGGGACCTATGGCTACACCTTC,CASSADRGTYGYTF
NA,TRBJ1-4,TRBD1,TRBV5-1,TGCGCCAGCAGTGGACAGGGTGTAGGCGAAAAACTGTTTTTT,CASSGQGVGEKLFF
NA,TRBJ1-5,NA,TRBV30,TGTGCCTGGAGTGCGGCCGGCAATCAGCCCCAGCATTTT,CAWSAAGNQPQHF
NA,TRBJ2-2,NA,TRBV28,TGTGCCAGCAGTTTGGGAAACACCGGGGAGCTGTTTTTT,CASSLGNTGELFF
NA,TRBJ1-1,TRBD1,TRBV5-4,TGTGCCAGCACCTGGGGGGACAGGGGCACTGAAGCTTTCTTT,CASTWGDRGTEAFF
NA,TRBJ1-4,NA,TRBV10-3,TGTGCCATCAGTGAGTCGGGCCAGGCGAAAGCAACTAATGAAAAACTGTTTTTT,CAISESGQAKATNEKLFF
NA,TRBJ2-2,NA,TRBV18,TGTGCCAGCTCACCACGTAACACCGGGGAGCTGTTTTTT,CASSPRNTGELFF
few,TRBJ1-2,NA,TRBV5-1,TGCGCCAGCAGGGGGGAATCTAACTATGGCTACACCTTC,CASRGESNYGYTF
NA,TRBJ2-1,TRBD2,TRBV5-1,TGCGCCAGCAGCTTGGCCAGCGGGGGGAACAATGAGCAGTTCTTC,CASSLASGGNNEQFF
NA,TRBJ2-1,TRBD2,TRBV6-5,TGTGCCAGCAGTTACGCGGGGGGGTTCTACAATGAGCAGTTCTTC,CASSYAGGFYNEQFF
NA,TRBJ1-1,NA,TRBV5-6,TGTGCCAGCGGCCTGAGGGAGGGGACCCGGGCGACTGAAGCTTTCTTT,CASGLREGTRATEAFF
NA,TRBJ2-7,NA,TRBV6-5,TGTGCCAGCAGTTTCCAACAGGGTCGGGAGCAGTACTTC,CASSFQQGREQYF
few,TRBJ1-6,NA,TRBV6-5,TGTGCCAGCAGTTCCGACAGGTATTCTTCACCCCTCCACTTT,CASSSDRYSSPLHF